The present T cell receptor beta chain was sequenced within a study of blood T cells in healthy people across ages. Study conclusions and caveats: Per-million-T-cell TCR beta diversity fell roughly linearly with age.

Per sample, at least 5 micrograms of total RNA were extracted. Together with a sample-barcoded 5' primer, a J-beta primer mix was included in a second PCR lasting roughly 6 to 12 cycles. Tags on each cDNA molecule came from a template-switch adaptor with 12 random nucleotides. TCRdb reanalysed the 5' RACE reads using MiXCR and keeps one entry per CDR3 protein. There are about 1,000,000 distinct CDR3 sequences in the sample; 40% to 45% occur only once, and over 15% lies in the top ten. Turning to this clonotype: Its antigen remains unknown.

The ends were cut back, 4 bases at V and 0 bases at J, with 11 bases in the middle. Germline V gives CDR1 MDHEN, CDR2 SYDVKM. The CDR3 runs 15 residues. This chain links TRBV28 with TRBJ2-3, with no clear D. This TCR came from a woman aged 60 to 75 in good health. The sequencing sample was made of blood. CDR3 nucleotide sequence: TGTGCCAGCAGTTCCCCTCGGGTTAGCACAGATACGCAGTATTTT. Its translation: CASSSPRVSTDTQYF.